Shown below are 9 T cell receptor beta chains from a single sample sequenced in a study of T cells in pancreatic ductal adenocarcinoma. Surgery without prior neoadjuvant therapy was the treatment of the selected pancreatic ductal adenocarcinoma patients. The repertoire was sequenced with immunoSEQ multiplex PCR; TCRdb's copy has only in-frame clones and lacks some. The sample consists of 100,000 or so clones, roughly 96% of them appearing once. The source material was PBMCs. The receptors were sampled from a human donor with pancreatic ductal adenocarcinoma.

V usage is TRBV12-5 and J usage is TRBJ1-2; D unresolved. The CDR3 is 17 amino acids. Trimming cost V 3 bases and J 0 bases, with 17 bases left between them. The germline V gene has CDR1 LGHNT and CDR2 FRNRAP. CDR3 in amino acids: CASGFTWWASPNYGYTF. CDR3 in DNA: TGTGCTAGTGGTTTCACTTGGTGGGCATCCCCTAACTATGGCTACACCTTC. Supplemented by reference TRBV12-5 and TRBJ1-2, the full variable domain reads DARVTQTPRHKVTEMGQEVTMRCQPILGHNTVFWYRQTMMQGLELLAYFRNRAPLDDSGMPKDRFSAEMPDATLATLKIQPSEPRDSAVYFCASGFTWWASPNYGYTFGSGTRLTVV.

V usage is TRBV11-3 and J usage is TRBJ2-6, with D perhaps matching TRBD1 (6 bases). This CDR3 is 17 amino acids long. Germline values: CDR1 SGHNT, CDR2 YENEEA. V lost 2 bases to trimming and J lost 0 bases, with 11 bases between them. The CDR3 is CASSLSRDNSGANVLTF. In DNA form, the CDR3 reads TGTGCCAGCAGCTTAAGCCGGGACAACTCTGGGGCCAACGTCCTGACTTTC.

The chain joins TRBV5-4 to TRBJ1-2; a possible D gene is TRBD1 (6 bases). CDR3 size: 13 residues. Germline V CDR1 and CDR2: SGHNT, YYREEE (reference sequence). V lost 10 bases and J lost 4, with 17 bases in between. The CDR3 DNA sequence: TGTGCCTGGAAACGGGGACAAGGCTATGGCTACACCTTC. Translated: CAWKRGQGYGYTF.

This clone was counted once. The chain joins TRBV9 to TRBJ1-1; D may be TRBD1 (6 bases). The CDR3 consists of 16 residues. Trimming removed 3 bases at V and 7 bases at J, with 22 bases between. Germline V lookup: CDR1 SGDLS, CDR2 YYNGEE. The CDR3 loop reads CASSEGGGGASGEAFF. As DNA, the CDR3 is TGTGCCAGCAGCGAGGGCGGCGGGGGCGCCTCAGGTGAAGCTTTCTTT.

J is TRBJ2-2 and V is TRBV2, with a weak D call TRBD2 (5 bases). The V gene lost 7 bases and the J gene lost 7 bases, with 10 bases spanning the gap. Germline V gene lookup returns CDR1 SNHLY and CDR2 FYNNEI. This CDR3 comprises 12 residues. CDR3 in DNA: TGTGCCAGCAATCCACGGGGCGGGGAGCTGTTTTTT. It yields the protein CASNPRGGELFF.

This clone was seen a handful of times. The chain couples TRBV2 to TRBJ1-1; D is unclear. The CDR3 is made up of 11 amino acids. Germline CDR1 SNHLY, CDR2 FYNNEI. Trimming left V 6 bases short and J 5 bases short, with 7 bases between. DNA of the CDR3: TGTGCCAGCAGGGAATTAACTGAAGCTTTCTTT. This sequence encodes CASRELTEAFF.

The V gene is TRBV10-3, the J gene TRBJ1-2, with D uncertain. The CDR3 loop spans 14 amino acids. Germline V gene data show CDR1 as ENHRY and CDR2 as SYGVKD. Deletions cut 10 bases from V and 4 bases from J, with 19 bases between. The CDR3 is CATGGGPGSYGYTF. Here the CDR3 DNA reads TGTGCCACGGGAGGCGGGCCTGGAAGCTATGGCTACACCTTC.

The CDR3 DNA reads as TGTGCCAGCAAGAGCGGGAGTTTGCATGAGCAGTTCTTC. Its protein is CASKSGSLHEQFF. This chain uses TRBV6-1 with TRBJ2-1; the match to TRBD2 covers 8 bases. Germline V gene data show CDR1 as MNHNS and CDR2 as SASEGT. With 7 bases clipped from V and 8 bases from J, the junction kept 7 bases outside the gene matches. The CDR3 runs to 13 residues.

The chain joins TRBV15 to TRBJ2-2; 7 bases are shared with TRBD1. CDR1 is LNHNV and CDR2 is YYDKDF in the germline V gene (reference sequence). This CDR3 comprises 18 residues. The J segment lost 4 bases and the V segment lost 3 bases, leaving 14 bases of the junction unmatched. The DNA for the CDR3 is TGTGCCACCAGCAGCCCACCGAGGGGGCGAGTAAGCACCGGGGAGCTGTTTTTT. It specifies CATSSPPRGRVSTGELFF.